These 29 T cell receptor beta chains were all obtained from the same sample, sequenced in a study of identical twins. TCRdb re-called the 5' RACE reads with MiXCR, one entry per CDR3 protein. The sample lists 350,000 or so distinct CDR3 sequences, over 9% occurring once. In addition, the sample was reused for a study of yellow fever vaccine responses in identical twins.

The sample consisted of CD8+ T cells sorted from blood. The receptors were gathered from a woman younger than 35 in good health.

This clonotype turned up a few times. The V call is TRBV24-1, the J call TRBJ2-2, with 9 bases matching TRBD2. V trimming: 4 bases; J trimming: 3 bases; junction bases outside the gene matches: 8. This CDR3 spans 17 amino acids. The V gene's germline CDR1 is KGHDR and CDR2 SFDVKD. CDR3: CATSEPGTSSHTGELFF. As DNA, the CDR3 is TGTGCCACCAGTGAACCTGGGACTAGCTCTCACACCGGGGAGCTGTTTTTT.

As to this clonotype: Being one base from a much bigger clone, this may be a read error. The chain combines TRBV12-3 or TRBV12-4 with TRBJ2-3; D unclear. CDR3 length equals 13 residues. CDR3 DNA: TGTGCCGGCAGTTTGGCTACAGTCGATACGCAGTATTTT. This codes for CAGSLATVDTQYF.

In the case of this clonotype: This clone may be a read error of a much larger clone one base away. The gene calls are TRBV7-9 and TRBJ2-1, with D perhaps matching TRBD1 or TRBD2 (5 bases each). Germline assignment: CDR1 SEHNR and CDR2 FQNEAQ (reference sequence). This CDR3 is 16 amino acids long. In nucleotides, the CDR3 is TGTGCCAGCAGCTCCCGGTGGGGGTCTTCCTACGATGAGCAGTTCTTC. Residues: CASSSRWGSSYDEQFF. The variable domain in full, with the rest retrieved from reference TRBV7-9 and TRBJ2-1, is DTGVSQNPRHKITKRGQNVTFRCDPISEHNRLYWYRQTLGQGPEFLTYFQNEAQLEKSRLLSDRFSAERPKGSFSTLEIQRTEQGDSAMYLCASSSRWGSSYDEQFFGPGTRLTVL.

The chain links TRBV12-3 or TRBV12-4 to TRBJ2-5; D possibly corresponds to TRBD1 (6 bases). The CDR3 totals 11 residues. The V end lost 3 bases, the J end lost 12 bases, and 11 bases lay between the germline ends. CDR3 protein: CASSLGASKYF. The CDR3 nucleotides are TGTGCCAGCAGTTTGGGGGCCTCAAAGTACTTC.

This clonotype has more than one count but fewer than ten. The chain joins TRBV2 to TRBJ1-2, with D possibly TRBD1 on 6 matching bases. In germline, CDR1 is SNHLY, CDR2 FYNNEI. The V end lost 2 bases, the J end lost 0 bases, and 10 bases lay between the germline ends. This CDR3 comprises 15 residues. The CDR3, as DNA: TGTGCCAGCAGTGAAAGGGGGTTTTCTAACTATGGCTACACCTTC. Encoded protein: CASSERGFSNYGYTF. The variable domain in full, completed from reference TRBV2 and TRBJ1-2, reads EPEVTQTPSHQVTQMGQEVILRCVPISNHLYFYWYRQILGQKVEFLVSFYNNEISEKSEIFDDQFSVERPDGSNFTLKIRSTKLEDSAMYFCASSERGFSNYGYTFGSGTRLTVV.

The rearrangement uses TRBV4-2 and TRBJ2-7, with D perhaps matching TRBD1 or TRBD2 (6 bases each). CDR1 is LGHNA and CDR2 is YNFKEQ in the germline V gene. Trimming removed 0 bases from V and 4 bases from J, with 13 bases in between. This CDR3 region has 15 residues. The CDR3 here is CASSQEEGGSYEQYF. CDR3 bases: TGTGCCAGCAGCCAAGAGGAGGGGGGCTCTTACGAGCAGTACTTC.

The CDR3 reads CASSYRVLNTGELFF. DNA of the CDR3: TGTGCCAGCAGCTACAGGGTTTTGAACACCGGGGAGCTGTTTTTT. This sequence joins TRBV7-2 and TRBJ2-2; maybe TRBD1 (6 bases). Trimming took off 4 bases at V and 1 base at J, with 10 bases between the two ends. The CDR3 consists of 15 residues. CDR1 is SGHTA and CDR2 is FQGNSA in the germline V gene.

This clonotype has a handful of counts. This chain uses TRBV20-1 with TRBJ2-1, with D perhaps matching TRBD1 (5 bases). This CDR3 is 14 amino acids long. V lost 5 bases to trimming and J lost 1 base, with 12 bases between them. CDR1 is DFQATT and CDR2 is SNEGSKA in the germline V gene (reference sequence). The CDR3 DNA follows: TGCAGTGCTGACCCTAGGGGTTCCTACAATGAGCAGTTCTTC. Residues: CSADPRGSYNEQFF.

This clonotype was detected a few times. This chain uses TRBV27 with TRBJ2-1; D possibly corresponds to TRBD1 (6 bases). The V and J ends lost 2 bases and 2 bases respectively, with 10 bases between them. This CDR3 is 15 amino acids long. The germline V gene encodes CDR1 MNHEY and CDR2 SMNVEV (reference sequence). The CDR3 DNA follows: TGTGCCAGCAGTTTAGGGGGCTTGCCCTACAATGAGCAGTTCTTC. Translated, it gives CASSLGGLPYNEQFF.

This clonotype was seen ten or more times. This chain uses TRBV4-1 with TRBJ2-5; the D is unclear. V lost 0 bases and J lost 5, with 7 bases in between. The CDR3 is made up of 13 amino acids. The germline CDR1 and CDR2 sequences are MGHRA and YSYEKL. CDR3 protein: CASSQDIGETQYF. CDR3 coding DNA: TGCGCCAGCAGCCAAGACATTGGGGAGACCCAGTACTTC.

This clonotype was observed a handful of times. V and J are TRBV20-1 and TRBJ2-3, with 10 bases matching TRBD2. CDR3 length equals 17 residues. J lost 4 bases, V lost 6 bases, and 16 bases had no gene match. The V gene's germline CDR1 is DFQATT and CDR2 SNEGSKA (reference sequence). This CDR3 reads CSATPAPSGRDSDTQYF. In DNA form, the CDR3 reads TGCAGTGCCACACCGGCACCCAGCGGGAGGGACTCAGATACGCAGTATTTT.

In its sample, this clonotype was seen many times. In nucleotides, the CDR3 is TGCGCCAGCAGCCGGGCAGTGGACGATGAAAATGAAAAACTGTTTTTT. This encodes CASSRAVDDENEKLFF. This rearrangement joins TRBV4-1 to TRBJ1-4; D unresolved. The CDR3 extends over 16 amino acids. CDR1 and CDR2 (germline): MGHRA, YSYEKL. Trimming took off 4 bases at V and 5 bases at J, with 17 bases between the two ends.

This clonotype was observed a handful of times. This chain joins TRBV10-3 and TRBJ2-1; 9 positions match TRBD1. The V gene end was trimmed by 1 base and the J gene end by 6 bases; junction bases not matched to a gene: 4. The CDR3 loop spans 15 amino acids. The germline V gene encodes CDR1 ENHRY and CDR2 SYGVKD. CDR3 in DNA: TGTGCCATCAGTGAGTTTGGGACAGGGATCAATGAGCAGTTCTTC. This sequence encodes CAISEFGTGINEQFF.

The chain links TRBV2 to TRBJ2-7; D gene ambiguous. V dropped 4 bases and J dropped 0 bases, with 7 bases sitting between them. The CDR3 extends over 13 amino acids. Germline values: CDR1 SNHLY, CDR2 FYNNEI. CDR3 in DNA: TGTGCCAGCAGTGGACACACCTCCTACGAGCAGTACGTC. This gives the protein CASSGHTSYEQYV.

V gene TRBV24-1 combines with J gene TRBJ1-2; D possibly corresponds to TRBD1 (5 bases). Trimming stripped 1 base from V and 3 bases from J, with 11 bases between. Looked up from germline, CDR1 is KGHDR and CDR2 is SFDVKD. The CDR3 consists of 15 residues. CDR3 bases: TGTGCCACCAGTGATTTCCGGGGCGGACACTATGGCTACACCTTC. It is translated as CATSDFRGGHYGYTF.

The V and J genes are TRBV5-1 and TRBJ2-7, with TRBD2 identical over 7 bases. V lost 7 bases to trimming and J lost 7 bases; unmatched junction nucleotides: 11. CDR3 length: 13 amino acids. Per germline, CDR1 SGHRS and CDR2 YFSETQ. The CDR3: CASQMRTRREQYV. CDR3 coding DNA: TGCGCCAGCCAAATGCGGACTAGAAGAGAGCAGTACGTC.

This clonotype came up a few times. This sequence joins TRBV28 and TRBJ2-5; 8 nucleotides align to TRBD1. Germline assignment: CDR1 MDHEN and CDR2 SYDVKM. V lost 7 bases, J lost 1 base, and 8 bases stayed unmatched. CDR3 length equals 15 residues. CDR3 bases: TGTGCCAGCACCCCCGACAGGGGTCCCCAAGAGACCCAGTACTTC. Protein sequence: CASTPDRGPQETQYF.

This clonotype came up many times. V gene TRBV9 combines with J gene TRBJ2-2, with D unresolved. This CDR3 is 12 amino acids long. Trimming pared 3 bases from V and 6 bases from J, leaving 6 bases between. Germline CDR1 and CDR2: SGDLS and YYNGEE. Here the CDR3 reads CASSAVPGELFF. The CDR3 DNA reads as TGTGCCAGCAGCGCCGTCCCCGGGGAGCTGTTTTTT.

This chain links TRBV6-5 with TRBJ2-3; D is ambiguous. The CDR3 is made up of 16 amino acids. Germline values: CDR1 MNHEY, CDR2 SVGAGI. The V end was cut by 1 base, the J end by 0 bases, with 11 bases between. CDR3 sequence: CASSYLGERSTDTQYF. CDR3 nucleotides: TGTGCCAGCAGTTACTTAGGCGAAAGGAGCACAGATACGCAGTATTTT.

The rearrangement joins TRBV6-2 or TRBV6-3 to TRBJ2-7, with 7 bases identical to TRBD1. Unmatched junction bases numbered 0, after V lost 4 bases and J lost 0 bases. This CDR3 has 13 amino acids. Germline V gene data show CDR1 as MNHEY and CDR2 as SVGEGT. Written as DNA, the CDR3 is TGTGCCAGCAGTTGGGACAGCTCCTACGAGCAGTACGTC. This translates into CASSWDSSYEQYV.

The genes are TRBV24-1 and TRBJ1-5, with D uncertain. Germline V gives CDR1 KGHDR, CDR2 SFDVKD. This CDR3 is 11 amino acids long. The ends were cut back, 9 bases at V and 5 bases at J, with 7 bases in the middle. The CDR3 loop reads CATGADQPQHF. The CDR3 DNA reads as TGTGCCACCGGAGCCGATCAGCCCCAGCATTTT.

In its sample, this clonotype was seen a few times. This rearrangement joins TRBV9 to TRBJ2-1; D unclear. This CDR3 is 13 amino acids long. The V end lost 3 bases, the J end lost 9 bases, and 13 bases lay between the germline ends. The germline V gene has CDR1 SGDLS and CDR2 YYNGEE. This CDR3 is CASSGDNLVEQFF. CDR3 nucleotides: TGTGCCAGCAGCGGTGACAACCTCGTTGAGCAGTTCTTC.

V is TRBV6-5 and J is TRBJ1-6; D is unclear. Between the trimmed V and J ends, which lost 0 bases and 10 bases, there was a span of 13 bases. The CDR3 is 15 amino acids. Per germline, CDR1 MNHEY and CDR2 SVGAGI. In nucleotides, the CDR3 is TGTGCCAGCAGTTACTCGTCGGAGGTCCGATCACCCCTCCACTTT. This gives the protein CASSYSSEVRSPLHF.

For this clonotype: This may stem from a read error, because a much larger clone lies one nucleotide away. The V and J genes are TRBV20-1 and TRBJ2-5, with 9 nucleotides matching TRBD1. There are 17 residues in the CDR3. Looked up from germline, CDR1 is DFQATT and CDR2 is SNEGSKA (reference sequence). CDR3 in DNA: TGCTGTGCTAGAGGACAGGGGATCCTAGTGACTGGAGAGACCCAGTACTTC. This sequence encodes CCARGQGILVTGETQYF.

This clonotype appeared a few times. The gene calls are TRBV2 and TRBJ2-5, with 7 bases lining up with TRBD1. CDR1 is SNHLY and CDR2 is FYNNEI in the germline V gene. This CDR3 is built from 17 residues. V gave up 3 bases and J gave up 1 base; unmatched junction bases: 11. The CDR3 sequence is CASSEIGARGPQETQYF. The DNA of the CDR3 is TGTGCCAGCAGTGAGATTGGGGCTAGGGGGCCCCAAGAGACCCAGTACTTC.

The chain couples TRBV13 to TRBJ2-5; 7 nucleotides align to TRBD1. The CDR3 extends over 14 amino acids. V lost 5 bases, J lost 1 base, and 4 bases stayed unmatched. CDR1 is PRHDT, CDR2 FYEKMQ, per germline (reference sequence). The CDR3 here is CASSTGQLQETQYF. The CDR3 DNA sequence: TGTGCCAGCAGCACGGGACAGCTCCAAGAGACCCAGTACTTC.

This clonotype was seen a handful of times. The V and J genes are TRBV6-5 and TRBJ2-2; D could derive from TRBD1 or TRBD2 (5 bases each). The germline V gene encodes CDR1 MNHEY and CDR2 SVGAGI. V was trimmed by 4 bases and J by 6 bases, leaving 9 bases between them. CDR3 length: 13 residues. CDR3 residues: CASSFGTPGELFF. Written as DNA, the CDR3 is TGTGCCAGCAGTTTCGGGACCCCCGGGGAGCTGTTTTTT.

J is TRBJ2-6 and V is TRBV27; D is ambiguous. The germline CDR1 and CDR2 sequences are MNHEY and SMNVEV (reference sequence). The CDR3 extends over 18 amino acids. The V end was cut by 2 bases, the J end by 2 bases, with 16 bases between. The CDR3 DNA is TGTGCCAGCAGTTTAGTCCCCCCTTGGGTTGCTGGGGCCAACGTCCTGACTTTC. As protein: CASSLVPPWVAGANVLTF.

This clonotype was recorded at least ten times. The J gene is TRBJ1-1, the V gene TRBV9; 10 bases map to TRBD1. The CDR3 extends over 14 amino acids. V dropped 3 bases and J dropped 11; count of bases not matched to a gene: 10. Germline V gene lookup returns CDR1 SGDLS and CDR2 YYNGEE. CDR3 sequence: CASSAGQGPPVAFF. DNA of the CDR3: TGTGCCAGCAGCGCGGGACAGGGGCCTCCCGTGGCTTTCTTT.